Presented here are 20 T cell receptor beta chains from one specimen sequenced in a study of T-cell reconstitution after alpha-beta-depleted transplantation in children. Preparing the TCRbeta library involved the use of unique molecular identifiers. TCRdb used MiXCR to reprocess the PCR reads, holding one entry per CDR3 protein. The top ten clones hold 25% to 30% of a sample with about 420,000 distinct CDR3 sequences, 15% to 20% of them seen once. Sequencing used PBMCs, mostly from graft donor cells, obtained 360 days after TCRalphabeta/CD19-depleted stem cell transplant. Receptors originate from a boy younger than two who had a stem cell transplant for Wiskott-Aldrich syndrome, so the T cells may come from the graft donor.

The chain is built from TRBV5-1 and TRBJ2-2; D possibly corresponds to TRBD2 (6 bases). Germline V gene lookup returns CDR1 SGHRS and CDR2 YFSETQ. Trimming took 2 bases from V and 5 from J, leaving 13 bases between them. The CDR3 consists of 15 residues. CDR3 loop: CASSLGGSGTGELFF. The CDR3 DNA reads as TGCGCCAGCAGCTTAGGAGGGAGTGGAACCGGGGAGCTGTTTTTT.

The rearrangement links TRBV20-1 to TRBJ2-7; perhaps D is TRBD1 or TRBD2 (5 bases each). The germline V and J ends were trimmed by 4 bases and 6 bases, with 22 bases remaining between them. The CDR3 runs 15 residues. Germline CDR1 and CDR2: DFQATT and SNEGSKA (reference sequence). CDR3 nucleotides: TGCAGTGCTATGCCAACCCTCTCGGGGCTCAGCGAGCAGTACTTC. Amino acid sequence: CSAMPTLSGLSEQYF.

This clonotype was counted many times. The rearrangement links TRBV5-1 to TRBJ2-7; D is possibly TRBD1 or TRBD2 (5 bases each). The CDR3 has 14 amino acids. Trimming pared 3 bases from V and 6 bases from J, leaving 16 bases between. Germline V gives CDR1 SGHRS, CDR2 YFSETQ. Here the CDR3 reads CASSSRDPSGEQYF. The CDR3 bases are TGCGCCAGCAGCTCCCGGGACCCATCGGGCGAGCAGTACTTC. The full variable domain, with the rest looked up from reference TRBV5-1 and TRBJ2-7, is KAGVTQTPRYLIKTRGQQVTLSCSPISGHRSVSWYQQTPGQGLQFLFEYFSETQRNKGNFPGRFSGRQFSNSRSEMNVSTLELGDSALYLCASSSRDPSGEQYFGPGTRLTVT.

At least ten counts were recorded for this clonotype. The V call is TRBV12-3 or TRBV12-4, the J call TRBJ1-5; D possibly corresponds to TRBD1 (6 bases). V was pared by 2 bases and J by 0 bases, with 8 bases between. The CDR3 is 15 amino acids. CDR3 amino acids: CASSLQGYSNQPQHF. The CDR3 coding sequence is TGTGCCAGCAGTTTACAGGGGTATAGCAATCAGCCCCAGCATTTT.

The chain recombines TRBV18 with TRBJ2-3; TRBD2 matches 11 bases. The trim removed 1 base at V and 2 bases at J, leaving 2 bases unmatched. The germline V gene encodes CDR1 KGHSH and CDR2 LQKENI. CDR3 length: 16 residues. The CDR3 spells CASSPQTSGTTDTQYF. The CDR3 region has the DNA TGTGCCAGCTCACCACAGACTAGCGGGACCACAGATACGCAGTATTTT.

The DNA of the CDR3 is TGTGCCAGCAGTCGCAGGGTTCGAACTGAAGCTTTCTTT. Translation: CASSRRVRTEAFF. This chain joins TRBV12-3 or TRBV12-4 and TRBJ1-1; tentatively, D is TRBD1 (5 bases). The CDR3 covers 13 residues. The V and J ends lost 5 bases and 5 bases respectively, with 12 bases between them.

The chain carries TRBV5-1 and TRBJ2-7, with D possibly being TRBD2 (5 bases). V was trimmed by 4 bases and J by 2 bases, leaving 13 bases between them. CDR1 and CDR2 from the germline V gene are SGHRS and YFSETQ. The CDR3 is 14 amino acids. The CDR3 loop is CASSRGPPTYEQYF. The CDR3 region has the DNA TGCGCCAGCAGCCGCGGGCCCCCCACCTACGAGCAGTACTTC.

This clonotype was counted between two and nine times. V and J are TRBV20-1 and TRBJ2-3; D unresolved. V was trimmed by 0 bases and J by 4 bases, leaving 8 bases between them. The CDR3 contains 13 residues. Germline-derived CDR1 and CDR2 are DFQATT and SNEGSKA (reference sequence). The CDR3 here is CSARDSRADTQYF. The CDR3 DNA sequence: TGCAGTGCTAGAGATAGCCGCGCAGATACGCAGTATTTT.

The chain uses TRBV7-9 and TRBJ1-2; TRBD1 agrees at 7 bases. The germline gives CDR1 SEHNR, CDR2 FQNEAQ (reference sequence). Trimming at V came to 2 bases and at J to 3 bases, leaving 6 bases not matched to a gene. CDR3 length: 15 amino acids. The CDR3 coding sequence is TGTGCCAGCAGCTTACCCCGGGGACAGCACTATGGCTACACCTTC. Residues: CASSLPRGQHYGYTF.

This clonotype was seen a handful of times. The rearrangement joins TRBV6-5 to TRBJ1-2; weak D call: TRBD1 (6 bases). This CDR3 has 14 residues. Germline V gives CDR1 MNHEY, CDR2 SVGAGI. V shed 2 bases and J shed 4 bases, with 11 bases lying between them. In DNA, the CDR3 is TGTGCCAGCAGTTACCAGGGGCAGGGCTATGGCTACACCTTC. It translates to CASSYQGQGYGYTF.

Ten or more counts support this clonotype. This chain connects TRBV5-1 to TRBJ2-2, with unresolved D. V was shortened by 2 bases and J by 7 bases, with 9 bases between the two germline ends. The CDR3 runs 13 residues. Germline loops: CDR1 SGHRS, CDR2 YFSETQ. Here the CDR3 DNA reads TGCGCCAGCAGCTTACAACACGTCGGGGAGCTGTTTTTT. Its translation is CASSLQHVGELFF.

The rearrangement joins TRBV12-3 or TRBV12-4 to TRBJ2-5, with D perhaps TRBD2 (6 bases). Trimming took off 11 bases at V and 1 base at J, with 14 bases between the two ends. The CDR3 has 13 residues. Written as DNA, the CDR3 is TGTGCCGTTGCGGGGTTGACCCAAGAGACCCAGTACTTC. Amino acid sequence: CAVAGLTQETQYF.

This clonotype was counted a few times. The chain uses TRBV19 and TRBJ2-7; D gene unclear. This CDR3 is 11 amino acids long. Germline loops: CDR1 LNHDA, CDR2 SQIVND (reference sequence). Trimming shortened V by 4 bases and J by 7 bases, and 8 bases separated the two germline ends. The CDR3 region has the DNA TGTGCCAGTAGTAGGGGTTGGGAGCAGTACTTC. This codes for CASSRGWEQYF.

V and J are TRBV29-1 and TRBJ2-5; D is possibly TRBD1 (6 bases). CDR3 length: 14 amino acids. Germline CDR1 is SQVTM and CDR2 is ANQGSEA. V lost 2 bases to trimming and J lost 2 bases, with 12 bases between them. The CDR3 here is CSVERVGGQETQYF. CDR3 nucleotide sequence: TGCAGCGTTGAAAGGGTAGGGGGTCAAGAGACCCAGTACTTC.

This clonotype has a handful of counts. The J gene is TRBJ2-2, the V gene TRBV4-1; 9 positions agree with TRBD2. V lost 5 bases and J lost 5; bases outside the gene matches: 15. This CDR3 contains 18 residues. The germline CDR1 and CDR2 sequences are MGHRA and YSYEKL. The CDR3 region is CASSKTGTSPRGTGELFF. CDR3 nucleotides: TGCGCCAGCAGCAAAACCGGGACTAGCCCGAGAGGGACCGGGGAGCTGTTTTTT.

This clonotype was seen more than once but under ten times. The chain carries TRBV18 and TRBJ2-7; 8 nucleotides align to TRBD1. Germline loops: CDR1 KGHSH, CDR2 LQKENI. V lost 3 bases, J lost 0 bases, and 10 bases stayed unmatched. The CDR3 consists of 17 residues. CDR3 sequence reads: CASSPLMGQESSYEQYF. CDR3 nucleotide sequence: TGTGCCAGCTCACCTCTGATGGGACAGGAAAGCTCCTACGAGCAGTACTTC. Combining the CDR3 with reference TRBV18 and TRBJ2-7 gives the whole variable domain NAGVMQNPRHLVRRRGQEARLRCSPMKGHSHVYWYRQLPEEGLKFMVYLQKENIIDESGMPKERFSAEFPKEGPSILRIQQVVRGDSAAYFCASSPLMGQESSYEQYFGPGTRLTVT.

CDR3: CASSLGSWFQPSYEQYF. In DNA, the CDR3 is TGTGCCAGCAGCTTAGGGAGCTGGTTTCAGCCGTCCTACGAGCAGTACTTC. The chain has TRBV7-9 and TRBJ2-7; D ambiguous. Trimming removed 1 base from V and 1 base from J, with 17 bases in between. The germline V gene encodes CDR1 SEHNR and CDR2 FQNEAQ (reference sequence). The CDR3 spans 17 residues.

This sequence joins TRBV18 and TRBJ2-6, with D possibly matching TRBD1 (6 bases). Trimming stripped 6 bases from V and 0 bases from J, with 9 bases between. Germline V gene sequence: CDR1 KGHSH, CDR2 LQKENI. This CDR3 has 15 residues. The CDR3 DNA sequence: TGTGCCAGCTCCTCAGGGGTCTCTGGGGCCAACGTCCTGACTTTC. Protein sequence: CASSSGVSGANVLTF.

In DNA form, the CDR3 reads TGTGCCAGCACCTGGACTAGCCCCCACACCGGGGAGCTGTTTTTT. This encodes CASTWTSPHTGELFF. This rearrangement joins TRBV7-9 to TRBJ2-2; 8 bases map to TRBD2. Germline CDR1 is SEHNR and CDR2 is FQNEAQ (reference sequence). The ends lost 7 bases at V and 3 bases at J; junction bases unmatched: 7. The CDR3 runs to 15 residues.

CDR3 residues: CASSLNRPMNTGELFF. CDR3 coding DNA: TGTGCCAGCAGTTTAAATAGGCCAATGAACACCGGGGAGCTGTTTTTT. The genes are TRBV12-3 or TRBV12-4 and TRBJ2-2, with D unclear. This CDR3 comprises 16 residues. The V and J ends lost 2 bases and 1 base respectively, with 11 bases between them.